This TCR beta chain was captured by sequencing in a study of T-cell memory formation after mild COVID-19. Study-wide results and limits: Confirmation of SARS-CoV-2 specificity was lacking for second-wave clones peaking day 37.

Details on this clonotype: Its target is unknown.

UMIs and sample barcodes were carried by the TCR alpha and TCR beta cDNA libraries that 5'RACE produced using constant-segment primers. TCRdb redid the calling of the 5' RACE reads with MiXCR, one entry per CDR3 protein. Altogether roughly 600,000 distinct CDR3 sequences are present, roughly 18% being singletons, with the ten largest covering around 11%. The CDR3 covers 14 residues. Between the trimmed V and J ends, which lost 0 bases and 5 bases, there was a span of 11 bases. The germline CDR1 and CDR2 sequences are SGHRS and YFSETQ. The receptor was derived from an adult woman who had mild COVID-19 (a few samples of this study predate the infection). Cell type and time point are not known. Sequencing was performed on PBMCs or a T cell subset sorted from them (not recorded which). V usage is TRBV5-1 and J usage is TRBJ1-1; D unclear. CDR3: CASSLGPGETEAFF. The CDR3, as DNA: TGCGCCAGCAGCTTGGGGCCCGGCGAGACTGAAGCTTTCTTT.